Presented here are 3 T cell receptor beta chains from one specimen sequenced in a study of T cell responses to AZD1222 COVID-19 vaccine. The assay was immunoSEQ multiplex PCR, and TCRdb's table has in-frame clones only and misses some. The sample holds 250,000 to 300,000 clones; 85% to 95% are singletons and the top ten take 0.5% to 0.7%. The sequences come from peripheral blood, collected 28 days after the second AZD1222 dose. These receptors originate from an adult who received the AZD1222 COVID-19 vaccine.

V is TRBV12-3 or TRBV12-4 and J is TRBJ1-2, with 9 bases that match TRBD1. With V trimmed by 6 bases and J by 14 bases, 13 bases remained unmatched. There are 13 residues in the CDR3. In DNA form, the CDR3 reads TGTGCCAGCAGAAGAACCCCGGGACAGGGCAATACCTTC. This gives the protein CASRRTPGQGNTF.

This clone was recorded once. This rearrangement joins TRBV2 to TRBJ1-3; D remains ambiguous. The CDR3 totals 14 residues. Germline loops: CDR1 SNHLY, CDR2 FYNNEI. The V end was cut by 3 bases, the J end by 0 bases, with 6 bases between. The CDR3 reads CASSEGFSGNTIYF. The CDR3 DNA is TGTGCCAGCAGTGAGGGCTTCTCTGGAAACACCATATATTTT.

V gene TRBV15 combines with J gene TRBJ2-7; no clear D gene. CDR3 length equals 13 residues. V was pared by 5 bases and J by 5 bases, with 13 bases between. CDR1 and CDR2 (germline): LNHNV, YYDKDF (reference sequence). This CDR3 reads CATSVTSKDEQYF. DNA of the CDR3: TGTGCCACCAGCGTGACAAGCAAGGACGAGCAGTACTTC.